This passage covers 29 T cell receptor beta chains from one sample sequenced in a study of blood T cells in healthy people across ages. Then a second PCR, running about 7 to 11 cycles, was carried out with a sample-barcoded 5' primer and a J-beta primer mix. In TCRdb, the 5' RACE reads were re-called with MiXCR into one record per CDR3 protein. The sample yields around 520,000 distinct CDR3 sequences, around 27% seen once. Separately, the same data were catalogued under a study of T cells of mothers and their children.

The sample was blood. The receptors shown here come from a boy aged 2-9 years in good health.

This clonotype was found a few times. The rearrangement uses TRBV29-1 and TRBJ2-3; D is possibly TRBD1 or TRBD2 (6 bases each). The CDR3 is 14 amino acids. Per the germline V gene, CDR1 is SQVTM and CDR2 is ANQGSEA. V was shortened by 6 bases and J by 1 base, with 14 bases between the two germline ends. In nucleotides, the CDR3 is TGCAGCGTCGGACTACGACAGGGCACAGATACGCAGTATTTT. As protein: CSVGLRQGTDTQYF.

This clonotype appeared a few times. The CDR3 DNA follows: TGCGCCAGCAGTCCAGTCCCGGGACTAGCGGGGGGGCGAAAGACCCAGTACTTC. Translated: CASSPVPGLAGGRKTQYF. The chain links TRBV5-1 to TRBJ2-1; 16 bases align to TRBD2. The DNA matches TRBJ2-5 better at its end, which makes the J call doubtful. CDR1 SGHRS and CDR2 YFSETQ come from the germline V gene. This CDR3 region has 18 residues.

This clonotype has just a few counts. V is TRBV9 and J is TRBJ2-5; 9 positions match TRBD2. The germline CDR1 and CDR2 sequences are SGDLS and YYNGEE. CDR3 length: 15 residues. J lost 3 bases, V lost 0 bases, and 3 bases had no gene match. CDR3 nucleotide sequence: TGTGCCAGCAGCGTAGGGGGACTAGCTAAAGAGACCCAGTACTTC. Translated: CASSVGGLAKETQYF. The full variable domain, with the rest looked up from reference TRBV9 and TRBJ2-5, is DSGVTQTPKHLITATGQRVTLRCSPRSGDLSVYWYQQSLDQGLQFLIQYYNGEERAKGNILERFSAQQFPDLHSELNLSSLELGDSALYFCASSVGGLAKETQYFGPGTRLLVL.

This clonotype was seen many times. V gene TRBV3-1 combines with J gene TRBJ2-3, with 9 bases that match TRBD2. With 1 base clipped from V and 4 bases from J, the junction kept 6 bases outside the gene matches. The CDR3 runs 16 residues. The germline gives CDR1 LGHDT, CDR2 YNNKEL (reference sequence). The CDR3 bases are TGTGCCAGCAGCCAAGTTGGGGGACTAGCATCAGATACGCAGTATTTT. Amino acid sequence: CASSQVGGLASDTQYF.

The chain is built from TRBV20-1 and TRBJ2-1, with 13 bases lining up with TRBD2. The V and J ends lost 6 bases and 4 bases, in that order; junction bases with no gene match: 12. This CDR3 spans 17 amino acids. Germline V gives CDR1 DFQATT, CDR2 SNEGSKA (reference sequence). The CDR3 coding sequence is TGCAGTGCCCCACTTCCCAGGACTAGCGGGAGTTACAATGAGCAGTTCTTC. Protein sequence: CSAPLPRTSGSYNEQFF.

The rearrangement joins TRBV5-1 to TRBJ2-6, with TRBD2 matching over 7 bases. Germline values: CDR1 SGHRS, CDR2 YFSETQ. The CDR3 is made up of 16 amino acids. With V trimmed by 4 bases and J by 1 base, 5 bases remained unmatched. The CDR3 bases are TGCGCCAGCAGCCCCTGGCGGGGGTCTGGGGCCAACGTCCTGACTTTC. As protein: CASSPWRGSGANVLTF.

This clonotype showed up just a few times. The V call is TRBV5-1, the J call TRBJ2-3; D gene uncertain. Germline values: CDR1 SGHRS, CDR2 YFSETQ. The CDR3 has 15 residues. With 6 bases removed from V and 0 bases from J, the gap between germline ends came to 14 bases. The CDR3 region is CASTREGSSTDTQYF. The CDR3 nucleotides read TGCGCCAGCACCCGAGAAGGGTCAAGCACAGATACGCAGTATTTT. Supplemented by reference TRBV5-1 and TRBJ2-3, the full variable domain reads KAGVTQTPRYLIKTRGQQVTLSCSPISGHRSVSWYQQTPGQGLQFLFEYFSETQRNKGNFPGRFSGRQFSNSRSEMNVSTLELGDSALYLCASTREGSSTDTQYFGPGTRLTVL.

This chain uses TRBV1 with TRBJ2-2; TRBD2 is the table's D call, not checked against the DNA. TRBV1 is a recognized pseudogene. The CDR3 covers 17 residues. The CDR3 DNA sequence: TGCACCAGCAGCCCCCTTCTAGCGGGAGCCGCCCACGGGGAGCTGTTTTTT. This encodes CTSSPLLAGAAHGELFF.

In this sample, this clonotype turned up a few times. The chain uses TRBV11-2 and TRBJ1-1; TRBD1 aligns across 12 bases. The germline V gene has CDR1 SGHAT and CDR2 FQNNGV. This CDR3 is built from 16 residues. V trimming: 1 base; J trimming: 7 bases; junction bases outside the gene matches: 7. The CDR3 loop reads CASSLGHGTGGFEAFF. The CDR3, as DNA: TGTGCCAGCAGCTTAGGTCATGGGACAGGGGGCTTTGAAGCTTTCTTT.

CDR3 nucleotide sequence: TGTGCCAGCAGTCGGGGGACGACGGCGGCCTACGAGCAGTACTTC. Residues: CASSRGTTAAYEQYF. The chain joins TRBV6-5 to TRBJ2-1, with TRBD2 as a possible D gene (6 bases). The end of the DNA is better explained by TRBJ2-7, so the J call may be wrong. Germline V gene lookup returns CDR1 MNHEY and CDR2 SVGAGI. The CDR3 sequence is 15 residues long.

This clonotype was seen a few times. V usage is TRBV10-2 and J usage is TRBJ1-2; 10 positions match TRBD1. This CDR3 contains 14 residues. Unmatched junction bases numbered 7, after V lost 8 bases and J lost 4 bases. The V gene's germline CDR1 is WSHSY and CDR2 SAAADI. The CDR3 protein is CASAKTGGGYGYTF. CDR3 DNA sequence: TGCGCCAGCGCAAAGACAGGGGGCGGCTATGGCTACACCTTC.

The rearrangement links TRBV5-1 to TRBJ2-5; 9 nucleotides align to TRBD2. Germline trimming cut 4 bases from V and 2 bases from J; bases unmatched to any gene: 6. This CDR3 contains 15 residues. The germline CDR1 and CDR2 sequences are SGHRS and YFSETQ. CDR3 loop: CASSRPSGVQETQYF. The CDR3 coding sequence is TGCGCCAGCAGCCGACCTAGCGGGGTGCAAGAGACCCAGTACTTC.

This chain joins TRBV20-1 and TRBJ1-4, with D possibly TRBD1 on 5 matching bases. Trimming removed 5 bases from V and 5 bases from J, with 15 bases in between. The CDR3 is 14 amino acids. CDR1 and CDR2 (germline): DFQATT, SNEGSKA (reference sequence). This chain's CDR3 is CSAAPGRRNEKLFF. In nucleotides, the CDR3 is TGCAGTGCTGCACCGGGACGGCGGAATGAAAAACTGTTTTTT.

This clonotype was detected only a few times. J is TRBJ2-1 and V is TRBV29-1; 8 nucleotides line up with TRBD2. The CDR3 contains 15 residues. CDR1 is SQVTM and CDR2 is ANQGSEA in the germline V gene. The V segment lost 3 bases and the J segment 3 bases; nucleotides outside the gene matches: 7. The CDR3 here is CSVDLASGYYNEQFF. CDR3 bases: TGCAGCGTTGACTTGGCTAGCGGGTACTACAATGAGCAGTTCTTC.

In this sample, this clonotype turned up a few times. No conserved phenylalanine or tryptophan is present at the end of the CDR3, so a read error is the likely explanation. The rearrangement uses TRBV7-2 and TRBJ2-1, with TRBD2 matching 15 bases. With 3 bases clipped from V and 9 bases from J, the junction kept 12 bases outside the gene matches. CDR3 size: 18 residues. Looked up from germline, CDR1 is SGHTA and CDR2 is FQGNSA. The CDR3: CASSLGLAGGPGGIEQFL. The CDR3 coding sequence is TGTGCCAGCAGCTTGGGACTAGCGGGGGGCCCAGGGGGAATTGAGCAGTTCCTC.

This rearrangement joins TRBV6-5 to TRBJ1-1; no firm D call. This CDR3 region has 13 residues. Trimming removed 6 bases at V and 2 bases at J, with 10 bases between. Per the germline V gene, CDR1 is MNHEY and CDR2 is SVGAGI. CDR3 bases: TGTGCCAGCAGCTTAGAATTTAACACTGAAGCTTTCTTT. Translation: CASSLEFNTEAFF.

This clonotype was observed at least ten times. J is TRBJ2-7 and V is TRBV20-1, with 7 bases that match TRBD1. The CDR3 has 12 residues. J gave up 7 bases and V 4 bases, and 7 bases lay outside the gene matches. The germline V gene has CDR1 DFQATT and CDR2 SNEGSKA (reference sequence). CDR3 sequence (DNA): TGCAGTGCTACAGGGGGAGAAGGGGAGCAGTACTTC. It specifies CSATGGEGEQYF.

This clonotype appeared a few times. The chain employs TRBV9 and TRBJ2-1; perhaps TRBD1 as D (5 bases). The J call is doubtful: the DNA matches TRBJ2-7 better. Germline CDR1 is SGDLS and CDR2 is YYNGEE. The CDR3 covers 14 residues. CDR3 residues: CASSGGHSPYEQYF. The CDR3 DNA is TGTGCCAGCAGCGGAGGACATTCGCCCTACGAGCAGTACTTC.

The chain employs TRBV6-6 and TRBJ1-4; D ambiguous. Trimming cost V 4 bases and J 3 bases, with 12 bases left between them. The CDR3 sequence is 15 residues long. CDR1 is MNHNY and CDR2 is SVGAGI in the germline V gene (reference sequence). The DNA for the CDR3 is TGTGCCAGCAGTTCCCGAAGTTGGCCTAATGAAAAACTGTTTTTT. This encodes CASSSRSWPNEKLFF.

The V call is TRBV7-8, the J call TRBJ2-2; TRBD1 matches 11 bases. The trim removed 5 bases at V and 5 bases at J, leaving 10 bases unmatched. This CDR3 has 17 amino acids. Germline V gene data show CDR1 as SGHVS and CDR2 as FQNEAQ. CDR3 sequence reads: CASSKEDRGRWTGELFF. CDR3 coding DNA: TGTGCCAGCAGCAAGGAGGACAGGGGGCGTTGGACCGGGGAGCTGTTTTTT.

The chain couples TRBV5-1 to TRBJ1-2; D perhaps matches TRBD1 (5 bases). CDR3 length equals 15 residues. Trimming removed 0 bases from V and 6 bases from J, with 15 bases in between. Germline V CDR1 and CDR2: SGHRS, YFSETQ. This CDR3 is CASSLDPGSYDGYTF. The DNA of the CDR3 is TGCGCCAGCAGCTTGGATCCAGGGTCATATGATGGCTACACCTTC.

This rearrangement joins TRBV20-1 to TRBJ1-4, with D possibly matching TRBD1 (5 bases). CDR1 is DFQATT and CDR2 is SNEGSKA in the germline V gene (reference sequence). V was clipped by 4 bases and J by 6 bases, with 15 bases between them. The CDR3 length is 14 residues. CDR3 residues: CSATDQGLDEKLFF. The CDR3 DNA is TGCAGTGCTACCGACCAGGGATTGGATGAAAAACTGTTTTTT.

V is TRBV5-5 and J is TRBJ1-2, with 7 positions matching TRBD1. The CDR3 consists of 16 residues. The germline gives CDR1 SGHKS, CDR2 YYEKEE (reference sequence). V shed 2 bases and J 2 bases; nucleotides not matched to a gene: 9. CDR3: CASSFSEQGINYGYTF. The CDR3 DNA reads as TGTGCCAGCAGCTTCTCCGAACAGGGGATCAACTATGGCTACACCTTC.

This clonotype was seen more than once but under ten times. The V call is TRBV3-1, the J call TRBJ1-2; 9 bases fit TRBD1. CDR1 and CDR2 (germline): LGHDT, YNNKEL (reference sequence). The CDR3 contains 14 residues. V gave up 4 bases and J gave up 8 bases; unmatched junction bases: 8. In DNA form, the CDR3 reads TGTGCCAGCAGCCGCCCGGGACAGGGTGGCGGCTACACCTTC. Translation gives CASSRPGQGGGYTF.

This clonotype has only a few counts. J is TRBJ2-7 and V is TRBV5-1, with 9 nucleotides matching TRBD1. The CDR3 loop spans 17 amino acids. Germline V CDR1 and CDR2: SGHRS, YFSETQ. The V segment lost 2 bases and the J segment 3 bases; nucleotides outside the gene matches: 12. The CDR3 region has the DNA TGCGCCAGCAGCTTTCGAGTCCAACAGGGGGCTTTCTACGAGCAGTACTTC. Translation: CASSFRVQQGAFYEQYF.

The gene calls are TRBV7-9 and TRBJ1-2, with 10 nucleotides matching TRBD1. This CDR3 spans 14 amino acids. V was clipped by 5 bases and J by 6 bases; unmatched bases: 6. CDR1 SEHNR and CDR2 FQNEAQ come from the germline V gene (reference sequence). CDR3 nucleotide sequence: TGTGCCAGCAGCGCCGGGACAGGGGTTGATGGCTACACCTTC. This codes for CASSAGTGVDGYTF. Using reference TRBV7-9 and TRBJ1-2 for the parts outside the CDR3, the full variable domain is DTGVSQNPRHKITKRGQNVTFRCDPISEHNRLYWYRQTLGQGPEFLTYFQNEAQLEKSRLLSDRFSAERPKGSFSTLEIQRTEQGDSAMYLCASSAGTGVDGYTFGSGTRLTVV.

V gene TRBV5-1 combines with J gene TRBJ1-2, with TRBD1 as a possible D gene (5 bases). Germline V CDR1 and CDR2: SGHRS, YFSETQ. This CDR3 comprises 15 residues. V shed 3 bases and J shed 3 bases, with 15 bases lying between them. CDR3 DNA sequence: TGCGCCAGCAGCTCAGGGACGCGGGAGGACTATGGCTACACCTTC. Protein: CASSSGTREDYGYTF.

The CDR3 DNA is TGTGCCACCAGCAGAGGAGGGGCTGCGAACACTGAAGCTTTCTTT. Protein: CATSRGGAANTEAFF. The chain links TRBV15 to TRBJ1-1, with D perhaps matching TRBD1 (5 bases). The ends were cut back, 1 base at V and 1 base at J, with 10 bases in the middle. The V gene's germline CDR1 is LNHNV and CDR2 YYDKDF (reference sequence). The CDR3 spans 15 residues.

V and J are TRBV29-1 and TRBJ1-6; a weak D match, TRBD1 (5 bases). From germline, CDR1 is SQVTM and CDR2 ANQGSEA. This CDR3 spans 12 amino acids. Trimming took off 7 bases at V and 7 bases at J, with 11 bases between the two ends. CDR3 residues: CSGGEPNSPLHF. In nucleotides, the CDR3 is TGCAGCGGGGGGGAGCCAAATTCACCCCTCCACTTT.